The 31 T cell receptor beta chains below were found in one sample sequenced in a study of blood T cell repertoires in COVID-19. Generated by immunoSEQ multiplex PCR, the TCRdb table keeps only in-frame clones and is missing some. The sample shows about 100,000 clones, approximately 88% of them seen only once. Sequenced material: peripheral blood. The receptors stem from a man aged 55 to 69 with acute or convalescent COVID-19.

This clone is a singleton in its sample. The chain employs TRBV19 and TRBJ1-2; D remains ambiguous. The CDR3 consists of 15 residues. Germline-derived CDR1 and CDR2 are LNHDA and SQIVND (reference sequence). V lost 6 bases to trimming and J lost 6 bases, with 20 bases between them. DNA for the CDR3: TGTGCCAGTAGCCCTATTGTGACCCAAGGAGATGGCTACACCTTC. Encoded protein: CASSPIVTQGDGYTF.

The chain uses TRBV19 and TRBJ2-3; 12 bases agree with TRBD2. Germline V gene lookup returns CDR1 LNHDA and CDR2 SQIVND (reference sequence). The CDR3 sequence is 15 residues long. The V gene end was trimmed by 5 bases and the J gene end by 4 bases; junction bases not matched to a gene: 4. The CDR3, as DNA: TGTGCCAGTAGTCAACTAGCGGGAGGAGCAGATACGCAGTATTTT. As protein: CASSQLAGGADTQYF. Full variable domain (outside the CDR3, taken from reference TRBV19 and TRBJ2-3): DGGITQSPKYLFRKEGQNVTLSCEQNLNHDAMYWYRQDPGQGLRLIYYSQIVNDFQKGDIAEGYSVSREKKESFPLTVTSAQKNPTAFYLCASSQLAGGADTQYFGPGTRLTVL.

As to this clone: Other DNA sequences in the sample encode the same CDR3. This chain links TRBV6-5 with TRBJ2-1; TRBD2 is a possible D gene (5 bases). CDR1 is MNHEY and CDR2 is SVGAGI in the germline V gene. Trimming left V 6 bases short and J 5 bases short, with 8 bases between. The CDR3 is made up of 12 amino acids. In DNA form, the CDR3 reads TGTGCCAGCAGCCAGCGGAACAATGAGCAGTTCTTC. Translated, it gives CASSQRNNEQFF.

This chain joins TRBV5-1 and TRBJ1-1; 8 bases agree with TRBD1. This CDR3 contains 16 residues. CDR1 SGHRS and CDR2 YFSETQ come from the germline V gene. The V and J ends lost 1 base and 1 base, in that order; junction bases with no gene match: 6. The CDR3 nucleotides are TGCGCCAGCAGCTTGCAGGGACAGGACCCGAACACTGAAGCTTTCTTT. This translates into CASSLQGQDPNTEAFF.

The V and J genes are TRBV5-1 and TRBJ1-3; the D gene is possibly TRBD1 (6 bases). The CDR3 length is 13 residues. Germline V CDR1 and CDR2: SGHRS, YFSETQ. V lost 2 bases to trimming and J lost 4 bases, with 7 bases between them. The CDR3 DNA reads TGCGCCAGCAGCTTAGACAGGGGAAACACCATATATTTT. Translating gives CASSLDRGNTIYF.

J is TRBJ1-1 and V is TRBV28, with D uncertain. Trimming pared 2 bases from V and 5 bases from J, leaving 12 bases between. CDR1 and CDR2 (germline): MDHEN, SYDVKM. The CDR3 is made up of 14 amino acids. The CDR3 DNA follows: TGTGCCAGCAGTTTAGATCGGTTCAGGACTGAAGCTTTCTTT. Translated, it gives CASSLDRFRTEAFF.

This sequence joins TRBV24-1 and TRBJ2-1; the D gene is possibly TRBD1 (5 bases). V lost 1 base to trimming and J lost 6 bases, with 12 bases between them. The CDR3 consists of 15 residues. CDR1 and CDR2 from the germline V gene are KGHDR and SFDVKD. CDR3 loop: CATSDFGKTVNEQFF. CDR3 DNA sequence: TGTGCCACCAGTGATTTTGGGAAGACAGTCAATGAGCAGTTCTTC.

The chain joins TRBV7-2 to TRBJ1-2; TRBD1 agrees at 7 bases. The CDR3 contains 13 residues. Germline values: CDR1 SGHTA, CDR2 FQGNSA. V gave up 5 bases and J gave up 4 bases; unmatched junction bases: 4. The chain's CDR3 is CASSHRDSYGYTF. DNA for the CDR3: TGTGCCAGCAGCCACCGGGACAGCTATGGCTACACCTTC.

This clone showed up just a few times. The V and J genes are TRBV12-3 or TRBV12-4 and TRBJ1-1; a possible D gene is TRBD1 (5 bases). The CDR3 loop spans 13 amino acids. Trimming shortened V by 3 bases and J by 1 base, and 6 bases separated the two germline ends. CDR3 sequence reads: CASSLTENTEAFF. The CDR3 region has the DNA TGTGCCAGCAGTTTGACAGAGAACACTGAAGCTTTCTTT.

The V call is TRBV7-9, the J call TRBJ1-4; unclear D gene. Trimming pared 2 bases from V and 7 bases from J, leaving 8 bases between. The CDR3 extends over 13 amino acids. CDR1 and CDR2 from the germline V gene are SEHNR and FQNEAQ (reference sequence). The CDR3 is CASSLNAGEKLFF. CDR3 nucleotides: TGTGCCAGCAGCTTAAACGCGGGTGAAAAACTGTTTTTT.

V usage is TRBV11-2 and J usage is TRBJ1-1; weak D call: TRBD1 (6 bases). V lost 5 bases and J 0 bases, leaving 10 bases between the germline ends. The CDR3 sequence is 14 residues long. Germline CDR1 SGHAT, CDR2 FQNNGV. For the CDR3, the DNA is TGTGCCAGCAGCCCGGGGACACTGAACACTGAAGCTTTCTTT. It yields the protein CASSPGTLNTEAFF.

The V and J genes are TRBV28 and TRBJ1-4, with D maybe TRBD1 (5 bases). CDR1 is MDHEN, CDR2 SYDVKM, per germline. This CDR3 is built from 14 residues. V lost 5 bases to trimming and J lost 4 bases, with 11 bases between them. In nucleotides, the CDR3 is TGTGCCAGCAGTCCCAGGGTGTTTAATGAAAAACTGTTTTTT. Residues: CASSPRVFNEKLFF.

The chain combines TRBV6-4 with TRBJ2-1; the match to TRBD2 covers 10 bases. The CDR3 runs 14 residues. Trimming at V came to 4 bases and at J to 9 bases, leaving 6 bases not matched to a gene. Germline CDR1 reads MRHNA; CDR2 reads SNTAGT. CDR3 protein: CASSVASGRTEQFF. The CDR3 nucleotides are TGTGCCAGCAGTGTTGCTAGCGGGAGAACTGAGCAGTTCTTC.

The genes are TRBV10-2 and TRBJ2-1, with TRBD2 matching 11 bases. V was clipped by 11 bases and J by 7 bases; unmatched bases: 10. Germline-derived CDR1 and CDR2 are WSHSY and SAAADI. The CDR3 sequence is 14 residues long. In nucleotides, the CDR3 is TGCGCCTGCAACCCTAGCGGGGGGAGGAATGAGCAGTTCTTC. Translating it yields CACNPSGGRNEQFF.

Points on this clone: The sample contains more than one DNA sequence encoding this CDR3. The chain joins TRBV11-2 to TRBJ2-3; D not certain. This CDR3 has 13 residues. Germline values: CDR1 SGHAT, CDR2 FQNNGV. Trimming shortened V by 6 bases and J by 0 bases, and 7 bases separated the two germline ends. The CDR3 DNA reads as TGTGCCAGCAGTCTTCCCAGCACAGATACGCAGTATTTT. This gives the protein CASSLPSTDTQYF.

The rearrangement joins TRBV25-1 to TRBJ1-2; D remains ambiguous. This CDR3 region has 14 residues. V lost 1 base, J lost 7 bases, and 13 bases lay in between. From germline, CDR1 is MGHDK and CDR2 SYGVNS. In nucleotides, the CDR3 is TGTGCCAGCAGTGAATGGGCAGAACTTAGTGGCTACACCTTC. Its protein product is CASSEWAELSGYTF.

CDR3 sequence reads: CAIESGGNTEAFF. In DNA form, the CDR3 reads TGTGCCATAGAGTCAGGGGGGAACACTGAAGCTTTCTTT. The rearrangement links TRBV28 to TRBJ1-1; TRBD1 matches at 7 bases. J lost 1 base, V lost 10 bases, and 6 bases had no gene match. CDR1 and CDR2 from the germline V gene are MDHEN and SYDVKM. The CDR3 covers 13 residues.

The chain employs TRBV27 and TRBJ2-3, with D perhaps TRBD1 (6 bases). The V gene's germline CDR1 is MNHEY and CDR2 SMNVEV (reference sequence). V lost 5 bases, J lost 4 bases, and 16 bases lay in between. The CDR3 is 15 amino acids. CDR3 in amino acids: CASSPLGQSSDTQYF. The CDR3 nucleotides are TGTGCCAGCAGTCCCCTCGGACAGTCATCAGATACGCAGTATTTT.

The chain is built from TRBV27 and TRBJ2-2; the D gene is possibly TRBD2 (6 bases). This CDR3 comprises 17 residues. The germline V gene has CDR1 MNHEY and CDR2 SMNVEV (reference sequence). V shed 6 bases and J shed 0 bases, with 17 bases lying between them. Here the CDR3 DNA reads TGTGCCAGCAGGCGGGACGCAGGATTGCCGAACACCGGGGAGCTGTTTTTT. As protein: CASRRDAGLPNTGELFF.

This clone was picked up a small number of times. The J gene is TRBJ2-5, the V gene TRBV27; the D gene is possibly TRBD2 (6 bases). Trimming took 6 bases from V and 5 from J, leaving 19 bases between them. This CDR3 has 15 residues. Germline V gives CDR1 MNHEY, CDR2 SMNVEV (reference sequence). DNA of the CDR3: TGTGCCAGCAGGCCGGGCGGGACGGCGGTGGAGACCCAGTACTTC. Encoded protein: CASRPGGTAVETQYF.

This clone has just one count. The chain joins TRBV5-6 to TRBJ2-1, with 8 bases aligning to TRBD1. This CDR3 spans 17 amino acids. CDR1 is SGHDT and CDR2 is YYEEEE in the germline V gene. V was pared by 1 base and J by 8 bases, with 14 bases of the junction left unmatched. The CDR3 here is CASSLPTGTGYQDEQFF. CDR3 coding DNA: TGTGCCAGCAGCTTGCCCACCGGGACAGGTTATCAGGATGAGCAGTTCTTC.

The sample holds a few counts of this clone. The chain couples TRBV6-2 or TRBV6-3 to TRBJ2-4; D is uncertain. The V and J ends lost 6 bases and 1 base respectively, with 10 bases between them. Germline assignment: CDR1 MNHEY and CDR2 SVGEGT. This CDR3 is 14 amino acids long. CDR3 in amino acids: CASSKSTAKNIQYF. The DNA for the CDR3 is TGTGCCAGCAGCAAAAGCACGGCCAAAAACATTCAGTACTTC.

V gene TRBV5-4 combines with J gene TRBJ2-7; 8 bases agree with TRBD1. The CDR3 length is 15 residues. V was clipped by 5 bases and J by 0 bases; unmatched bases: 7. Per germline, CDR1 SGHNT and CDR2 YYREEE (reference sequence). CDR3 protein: CASSFGQGPSYEQYF. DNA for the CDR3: TGTGCCAGCAGTTTCGGACAGGGTCCCTCCTACGAGCAGTACTTC.

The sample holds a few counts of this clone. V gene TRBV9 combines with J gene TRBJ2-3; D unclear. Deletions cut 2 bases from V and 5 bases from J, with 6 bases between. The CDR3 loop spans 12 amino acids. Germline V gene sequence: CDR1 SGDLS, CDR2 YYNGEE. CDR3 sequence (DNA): TGTGCCAGCAGCGTTCAGGTAGATACGCAGTATTTT. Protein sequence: CASSVQVDTQYF.

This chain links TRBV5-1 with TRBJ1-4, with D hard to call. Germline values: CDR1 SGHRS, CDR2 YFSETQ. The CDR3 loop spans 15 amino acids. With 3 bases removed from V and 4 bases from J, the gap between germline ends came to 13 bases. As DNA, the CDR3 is TGCGCCAGCAGCTCAGGCCTGGCCTTTAATGAAAAACTGTTTTTT. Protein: CASSSGLAFNEKLFF. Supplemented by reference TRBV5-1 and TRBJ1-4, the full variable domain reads KAGVTQTPRYLIKTRGQQVTLSCSPISGHRSVSWYQQTPGQGLQFLFEYFSETQRNKGNFPGRFSGRQFSNSRSEMNVSTLELGDSALYLCASSSGLAFNEKLFFGSGTQLSVL.

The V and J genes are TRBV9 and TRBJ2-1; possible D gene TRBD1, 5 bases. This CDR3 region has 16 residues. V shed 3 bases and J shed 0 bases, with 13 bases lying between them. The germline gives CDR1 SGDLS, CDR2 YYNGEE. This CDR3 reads CASSASGPASYNEQFF. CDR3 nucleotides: TGTGCCAGCAGCGCATCAGGGCCAGCCTCCTACAATGAGCAGTTCTTC.

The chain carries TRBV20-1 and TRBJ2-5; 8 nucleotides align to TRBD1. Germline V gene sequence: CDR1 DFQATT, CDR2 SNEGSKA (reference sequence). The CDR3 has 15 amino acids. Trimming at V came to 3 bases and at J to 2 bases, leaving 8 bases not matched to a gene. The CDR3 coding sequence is TGCAGTGCTAGTATCCTGGGACAGGAGCAAGAGACCCAGTACTTC. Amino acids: CSASILGQEQETQYF.

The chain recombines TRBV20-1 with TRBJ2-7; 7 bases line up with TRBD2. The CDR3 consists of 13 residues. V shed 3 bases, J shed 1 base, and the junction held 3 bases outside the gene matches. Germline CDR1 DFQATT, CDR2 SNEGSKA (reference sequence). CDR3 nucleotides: TGCAGTGCTAGTGGCGGGGGATCCTACGAGCAGTACTTC. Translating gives CSASGGGSYEQYF.

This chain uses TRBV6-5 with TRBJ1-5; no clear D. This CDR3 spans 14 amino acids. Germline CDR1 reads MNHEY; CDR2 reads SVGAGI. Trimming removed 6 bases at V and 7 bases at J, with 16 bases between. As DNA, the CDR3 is TGTGCCAGCAGCGGTCCGCCTGCGATGCAGCCCCAGCATTTT. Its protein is CASSGPPAMQPQHF.

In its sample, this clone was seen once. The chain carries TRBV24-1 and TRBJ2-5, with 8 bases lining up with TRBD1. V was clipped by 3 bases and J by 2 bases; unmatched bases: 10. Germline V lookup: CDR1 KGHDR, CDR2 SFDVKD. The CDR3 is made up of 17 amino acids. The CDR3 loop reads CATSDRSGTGGQETQYF. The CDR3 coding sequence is TGTGCCACCAGTGATAGGTCAGGGACAGGAGGACAAGAGACCCAGTACTTC.

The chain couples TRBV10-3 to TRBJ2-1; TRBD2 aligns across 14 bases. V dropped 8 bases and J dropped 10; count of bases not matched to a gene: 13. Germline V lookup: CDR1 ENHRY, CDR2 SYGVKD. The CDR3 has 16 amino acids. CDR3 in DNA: TGTGCCATCGGAACCCCGGGACTAGCGGGAGTCGCGGAGCAGTTCTTC. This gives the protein CAIGTPGLAGVAEQFF.